This TCR beta chain was retrieved from a study of cytomegalovirus exposure and HLA in healthy donors. Looked up from germline, CDR1 is SGHRS and CDR2 is YFSETQ. CDR3 length: 15 residues. Trimming took 5 bases from V and 0 from J; bases not matched to a gene: 3. Points from the study as a whole: Later analysis associated a missense DCLRE1C variant with TCR beta V- and J-gene trimming.

This clone was seen a handful of times. What it binds is not known. PCR amplification relied on 60 Vbeta primers (plus 13 Jbeta primers). Data came from immunoSEQ multiplex PCR; TCRdb stores just in-frame clones and leaves some out. The sample has 120,000 to 150,000 clones, around 75% seen once. The TCR was taken from a woman aged 30 to 39 in good health and CMV-seronegative. Sequencing used PBMCs. The chain joins TRBV5-1 to TRBJ2-3, with 10 bases lining up with TRBD2. DNA for the CDR3: TGCGCCAGCAGAACTAGCGGGGCTAGCACAGATACGCAGTATTTT. Protein product: CASRTSGASTDTQYF.